This T cell receptor beta chain was captured by sequencing in a study of shared clonotypes between healthy human individuals (dated by TCRdb to the early 2020s). Concerning the study at large: Three men and two women, aged 18 to 49 years, made up the cohort. For each donor, three plates each were used for CD4 naive and CD4 memory, two plates were used for CD8 naive, and one plate was used for CD8 memory. To estimate repertoire size and how much clonotype sharing occurs between individuals, the study deeply sequenced the blood TCR repertoires of several healthy adults. To increase sequencing depth and limit assay-specific biases, different laboratories used diverse techniques to prepare libraries and sequence TCR repertoires. Each donor's leukapheresis produced roughly between about 0.8 and 10 billion PBMCs. Broader findings and caveats from the paper: Sharing across four donors was observed for around 4.8% of naive CD4, over 3% of naive CD8, over 2% of memory CD4, and approximately 0.41% of memory CD8 clonotypes. Naive subsets generally had larger estimated clonotype richness than memory subsets did. Rarefaction of sorted-subset datasets indicated incomplete sequencing despite the large sequencing depth. Only blood was sampled, and tissue TCR repertoires likely differ from those in blood. The genetic and exposure-history diversity represented was limited by the small number of donors. Compared with non-shared clonotypes, the clonotypes found in all four sorted-subset donors had higher generation probabilities. Based on pairwise subsampling, the degree of clonotype sharing among donors was expected to be affected by sequencing depth.

Donors were healthy HIV-negative adults with no recently reported acute infections or vaccinations. Only Caucasian adults living in Nashville, Tennessee, USA were represented among the donors. CD4+ T cells were enriched through magnetic negative selection, after which naive cells were positively selected on CD45RA and the remaining negative fraction served as the memory subset. After blood collection by leukapheresis, PBMCs were isolated using Ficoll-Histopaque density gradient centrifugation and then cryopreserved in the vapor phase of liquid nitrogen. Analytical flow cytometry was used to check the purity and quantity of each magnetically sorted T cell population. Genomic DNA was isolated from every sorted fraction and measured by UV absorbance on a Nanodrop 2000c. With regard to this clone: What this receptor recognizes is not known. No base quality values were provided; no much bigger clone lies one nucleotide off.

Using the deep immunoSEQ assay, TCR CDR3 regions were amplified from genomic DNA by multiplex PCR. Extracted genomic DNA from each cell subset was spread evenly across all wells of several immunoSEQ 96-well plates, with each plate serving as a replicate. For sorted subsets, approximately 190 ng genomic DNA, equal to tens of thousands of T cell genomes, was loaded into each replicate PCR. The purified libraries were quantified using a Qubit 3.0 fluorometer, sized with a Bioanalyzer 2100, and then quantified again using the KAPA Library Quantification kit. Every immunoSEQ 96-well plate was sequenced on a separate single-read 150-cycle Illumina NextSeq 550 flow cell. From the authors' description of their analysis: Because the immunoSEQ output held only junctional sequences and lacked quality scores, the filtering could not match the filtering applied to full-length reads. Sequences were annotated with PyIR, a Python wrapper for IgBLAST v1.9, and V/J genes and CDR3 were assigned using IMGT germline references. Any read was removed if the V/J assignment was weak (E-value above 1e-6), the CDR3 was missing, or the read contained stop codons, out-of-frame junctions, or ambiguous translated residues. V3J clonotypes were defined as sequences sharing the same inferred V gene, J gene, and CDR3 amino acid sequence. To compute the percentage overlap between repertoires, the number of shared unique clonotypes was divided by the size of the smaller repertoire. Three approaches were used to assess repertoire richness: RTK rarefaction, the Chao1 estimator, and Recon v2.1 estimates of unobserved clonotypes. Generation probabilities were computed with OLGA for all TCRbeta clonotypes obtained by the gDNA method from several donors. What TCRdb holds here is the immuneACCESS table cut down to in-frame rearrangements. Part of the clones is not present; checked against another copy, under half of the missing clones reflect an unresolved V gene, and the others are unexplained. V, J and clone size are taken as reported in that table, and D and trimming were inferred from the DNA itself. This sample comprises about 680,000 clones, around 73% of them detected only once. The ten largest clones add up to around 2% of the sample.

The CDR3 runs 14 amino acids, cysteine and phenylalanine included. CDR3 DNA is the only sequence kept; it has 42 bases, read in frame from the first base. The germline V gene specifies MRHNA as CDR1 and SNTAGT as CDR2. Deletion took 5 bases off V and 2 bases off J, with a span of 12 bases between the germline ends. The chain is encoded by TRBV6-4 joined to TRBJ2-5; TRBD1 is a weak D gene call, 5 bases matching. The TCR sequence derives from a woman under 40 in good health. Sequenced material: memory CD4+ T cells sorted from blood. According to the study, the label for this sample's cell subset or site signals: CD45RA-negative fraction. The CDR3 here reads CASSSPDRQETQYF. The DNA is as follows: TGTGCCAGCAGTTCCCCTGACAGACAAGAGACCCAGTACTTC.